This is a list of T cell receptor beta chains from one sample in a study of blood T cell repertoires in COVID-19. TCRdb keeps only in-frame clones here, not all; method: immunoSEQ multiplex PCR. The sample records more than 30,000 clones, around 87% being singletons. The material sequenced was peripheral blood. The receptors stem from a man in his 60s with active COVID-19. CDR3s include the opening cysteine and the closing phenylalanine or tryptophan. D genes are given only for firm matches. Only some rows state a clone size, as once, few, many or a class for expanded clones.

V gene,clone size,J gene,D gene,CDR3 DNA,CDR3 protein
TRBV2,.,TRBJ2-4,.,TGTGCCAGCAGTCCCGAGGCCAAAAACATTCAGTACTTC,CASSPEAKNIQYF
TRBV29-1,.,TRBJ2-2,TRBD1,TGCAGCGTTGATCCGACAGGGGCCGGCGGGGAGCTGTTTTTT,CSVDPTGAGGELFF
TRBV30,.,TRBJ2-3,TRBD2,TGTGCCTGGAATGCGGGAGGAGCAGATACGCAGTATTTT,CAWNAGGADTQYF
TRBV6-2/TRBV6-3,once,TRBJ1-1,.,TGTGCCAGCAGTTACCCCGGGGAGGGCACTGAAGCTTTCTTT,CASSYPGEGTEAFF
TRBV7-2,few,TRBJ1-1,.,TGTGCCAGCAGCCTGACAGGGAACACTGAAGCTTTCTTT,CASSLTGNTEAFF
TRBV19,.,TRBJ2-2,.,TGTGCCAGTAGTCTAGGGCACACCGGGGAGCTGTTTTTT,CASSLGHTGELFF
TRBV29-1,.,TRBJ1-4,TRBD1,TGCAGCGTCGGAGACAGGGGAGGGGAAAAACTGTTTTTT,CSVGDRGGEKLFF
TRBV15,.,TRBJ1-4,TRBD1,TGTGCCACCAGACCTCCGGGAGGGACAGGGGGCGAAAAACTGTTTTTT,CATRPPGGTGGEKLFF
TRBV9,.,TRBJ2-2,TRBD2,TGTGCCAGCAGCTCTGGGGGGCTAGCGGGAGGCCCCACCGGGGAGCTGTTTTTT,CASSSGGLAGGPTGELFF
TRBV3-1/TRBV3-2,.,TRBJ2-1,TRBD2,TGTGCCAGCAGCAGGACTAGCGGGGGGCCTTACAATGAGCAGTTCTTC,CASSRTSGGPYNEQFF
TRBV2,.,TRBJ1-5,.,TGTGCCAGCAGTGAAAGCCGAAGCAATCAGCCCCAGCATTTT,CASSESRSNQPQHF
TRBV11-2,.,TRBJ2-7,TRBD1,TGTGCCAGCAGCTTAGACCGGGACAGGGGGCTCTACGAGCAGTACTTC,CASSLDRDRGLYEQYF
TRBV19,.,TRBJ2-5,.,TGTGCCAGTAGTATAGGTGGCAGGAGTTCGGGGGAGACCCAGTACTTC,CASSIGGRSSGETQYF
TRBV7-7,.,TRBJ2-5,TRBD1,TGTGCCAGCAGCTTAGGGGGACAGGGTGGAGAGACCCAGTACTTC,CASSLGGQGGETQYF
TRBV11-1,.,TRBJ2-3,.,TGTGCCAGCAGCCCCGTTGGTACTAGCACAGATACGCAGTATTTT,CASSPVGTSTDTQYF
TRBV7-9,.,TRBJ2-3,TRBD1,TGTGCCAGCAGCTTCGGGGACAGGCGGGCCACAGATACGCAGTATTTT,CASSFGDRRATDTQYF
TRBV19,.,TRBJ2-1,.,TGTGCCAGCGGCAGGGGCACCCAAGCACCCCGGGGTTACAATGAGCAGTTCTTC,CASGRGTQAPRGYNEQFF
TRBV5-8,.,TRBJ2-7,TRBD2,TGTGCCAGCAGCTTGGAGCGGGGGGCCTTCTTTGAGCAGTACTTC,CASSLERGAFFEQYF
TRBV7-3,.,TRBJ2-2,.,TGTGCCCCTCGGGACATGAACACCGGGGAGCTGTTTTTT,CAPRDMNTGELFF
TRBV5-4,.,TRBJ2-6,TRBD1,TGTGCCAGCAGCCCCGGACAGGGCCGGGCTGGGGCCAACGTCCTGACTTTC,CASSPGQGRAGANVLTF
TRBV19,once,TRBJ2-1,TRBD2,TGTGCCAGTAGTACTGGGACTAGCGGGCGTTATGAGCAGTTCTTC,CASSTGTSGRYEQFF
TRBV7-2,.,TRBJ2-3,TRBD2,TGTGCCAGCAGCTTATCCAGCGGGGTAGCAGATACGCAGTATTTT,CASSLSSGVADTQYF
TRBV25-1,.,TRBJ1-2,.,TGTGCCAGCAGTGAGGGAGGGACCCCGAACTATGGCTACACCTTC,CASSEGGTPNYGYTF
TRBV7-6,once,TRBJ2-2,.,TGTGCCAGCAGCGCCCGGACAGCGAACACCGGGGAGCTGTTTTTT,CASSARTANTGELFF
TRBV11-2,.,TRBJ2-5,TRBD2,TGTGCCAGCAGCCCCGGGGGTTTCCGGGGGGGCCGGTCCGAGACCCAGTACTTC,CASSPGGFRGGRSETQYF
TRBV7-2,.,TRBJ2-5,TRBD2,TGTGCCAGCAGCTTAGGGTCTAGCGGGGGGGCCTTTAGGGAGACCCAGTACTTC,CASSLGSSGGAFRETQYF
TRBV11-2,once,TRBJ2-7,.,TGTGCCAGCAGCTTAGCGCAGGGTATATACGAGCAGTACTTC,CASSLAQGIYEQYF
TRBV12-3/TRBV12-4,.,TRBJ2-1,.,TGTGCCAGCAGTTCGGAGGGAGTCTCTGAGCAGTTCTTC,CASSSEGVSEQFF
TRBV4-2,.,TRBJ2-2,.,TGTGCCAGCAGCCCAAGAGCAGCCCTAGGCGGGGAGCTGTTTTTT,CASSPRAALGGELFF
TRBV7-9,.,TRBJ1-5,.,TGTGCCAGCAGAAAGGGGGAACAGCCCCAGCATTTT,CASRKGEQPQHF
TRBV12-3/TRBV12-4,few,TRBJ2-7,.,TGTGCCAGCAGTTTGTTGGCCGCCTACGAGCAGTACTTC,CASSLLAAYEQYF
TRBV27,.,TRBJ2-5,.,TGTGCCAGCAGTTTATCAGGGGTTGGAGAGACCCAGTACTTC,CASSLSGVGETQYF
TRBV6-2/TRBV6-3,.,TRBJ2-7,.,TGTGCCAGCAGTTCGAGTAGAAACTCCTACGAGCAGTACTTC,CASSSSRNSYEQYF
TRBV6-6,.,TRBJ2-7,TRBD1,TGTGCCAGCAGTGACACAGGGGGCGCCTCCTACGAGCAGTACTTC,CASSDTGGASYEQYF
TRBV19,.,TRBJ2-1,.,TGTGCCAGTAGTACCTCGGACAGCTCCTACAATGAGCAGTTCTTC,CASSTSDSSYNEQFF